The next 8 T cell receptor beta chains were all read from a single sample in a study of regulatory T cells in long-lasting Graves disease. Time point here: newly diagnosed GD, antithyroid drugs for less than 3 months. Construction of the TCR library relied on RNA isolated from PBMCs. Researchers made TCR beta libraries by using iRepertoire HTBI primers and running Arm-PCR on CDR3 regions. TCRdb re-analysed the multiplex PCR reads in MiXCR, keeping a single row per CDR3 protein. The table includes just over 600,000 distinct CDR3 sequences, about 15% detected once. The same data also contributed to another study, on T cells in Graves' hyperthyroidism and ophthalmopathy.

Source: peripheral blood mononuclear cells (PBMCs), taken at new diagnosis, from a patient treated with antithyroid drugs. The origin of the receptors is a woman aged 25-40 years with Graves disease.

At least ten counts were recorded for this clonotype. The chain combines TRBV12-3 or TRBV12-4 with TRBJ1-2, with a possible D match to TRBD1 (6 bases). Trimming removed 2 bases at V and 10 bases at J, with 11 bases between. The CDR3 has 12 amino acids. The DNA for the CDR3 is TGTGCCAGCAGTTTAACAGGGTCCGACTACACCTTC. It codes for CASSLTGSDYTF.

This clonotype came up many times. CDR3 amino acids: CSVEKGTDTQYF. CDR3 sequence (DNA): TGCAGCGTTGAAAAAGGCACAGATACGCAGTATTTT. The rearrangement links TRBV29-1 to TRBJ2-3; D remains ambiguous. Deletions cut 2 bases from V and 1 base from J, with 4 bases between. The CDR3 loop spans 12 amino acids. Per the germline V gene, CDR1 is SQVTM and CDR2 is ANQGSEA.

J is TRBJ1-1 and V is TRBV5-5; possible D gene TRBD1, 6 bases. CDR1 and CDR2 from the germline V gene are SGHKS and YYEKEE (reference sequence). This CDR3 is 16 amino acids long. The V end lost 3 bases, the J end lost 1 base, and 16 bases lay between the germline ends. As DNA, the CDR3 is TGTGCCAGCAGCTGGGGTGGGGGGCTTGCGAACACTGAAGCTTTCTTT. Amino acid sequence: CASSWGGGLANTEAFF.

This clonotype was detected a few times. The CDR3 nucleotides are TGCGCCAGCAGCTTTACTAGCGGAAAAAACATTCAGTACTTC. This codes for CASSFTSGKNIQYF. The chain uses TRBV5-1 and TRBJ2-4; 8 positions agree with TRBD2. The CDR3 loop spans 14 amino acids. With 2 bases clipped from V and 4 bases from J, the junction kept 2 bases outside the gene matches. Germline V gene sequence: CDR1 SGHRS, CDR2 YFSETQ. Looking up the rest from reference TRBV5-1 and TRBJ2-4 gives the full variable domain: KAGVTQTPRYLIKTRGQQVTLSCSPISGHRSVSWYQQTPGQGLQFLFEYFSETQRNKGNFPGRFSGRQFSNSRSEMNVSTLELGDSALYLCASSFTSGKNIQYFGAGTRLSVL.

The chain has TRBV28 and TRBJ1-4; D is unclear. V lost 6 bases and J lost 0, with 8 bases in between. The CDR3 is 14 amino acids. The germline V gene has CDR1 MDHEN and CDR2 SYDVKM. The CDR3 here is CASREGSTNEKLFF. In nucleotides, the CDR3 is TGTGCCAGCAGGGAGGGATCAACTAATGAAAAACTGTTTTTT.

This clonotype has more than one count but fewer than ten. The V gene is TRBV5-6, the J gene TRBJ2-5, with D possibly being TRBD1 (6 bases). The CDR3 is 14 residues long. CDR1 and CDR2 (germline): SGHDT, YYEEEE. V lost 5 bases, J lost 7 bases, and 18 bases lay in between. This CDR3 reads CASSSPGHRGTQYF. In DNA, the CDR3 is TGTGCCAGCAGTTCCCCGGGACATAGAGGGACCCAGTACTTC.

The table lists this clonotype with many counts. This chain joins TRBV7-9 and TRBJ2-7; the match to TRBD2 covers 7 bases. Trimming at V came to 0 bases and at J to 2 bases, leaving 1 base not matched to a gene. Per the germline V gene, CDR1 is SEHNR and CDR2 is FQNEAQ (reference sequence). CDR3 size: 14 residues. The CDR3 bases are TGTGCCAGCAGCTTAGCTCGGGGGGCCTACGAGCAGTACTTC. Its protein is CASSLARGAYEQYF.

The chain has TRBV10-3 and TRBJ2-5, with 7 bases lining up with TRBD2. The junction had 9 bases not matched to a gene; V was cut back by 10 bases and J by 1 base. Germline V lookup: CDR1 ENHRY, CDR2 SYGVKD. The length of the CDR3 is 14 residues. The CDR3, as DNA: TGTGCCACAGAACCCGGGACTACCCAAGAGACCCAGTACTTC. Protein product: CATEPGTTQETQYF.